This T cell receptor beta chain was identified during a study of cytomegalovirus exposure and HLA in healthy donors. Study-wide findings and caveats: According to the study, 160 or so TCR beta chains were cytomegalovirus-associated.

PCR involved 60 Vbeta and 13 Jbeta primers. The repertoire was sequenced with immunoSEQ multiplex PCR; TCRdb's copy has only in-frame clones and lacks some. The sample consists of 70,000 to 90,000 clones, 65% to 90% of them appearing once. On this clone: The antigen is unknown.

Germline V gene sequence: CDR1 WSHSY, CDR2 SAAADI. This CDR3 has 13 residues. Trimming cost V 10 bases and J 5 bases, with 16 bases left between them. Healthy bone marrow donors supplied every sample. The specimen was PBMCs. The origin of this receptor is a man aged 70 or older in good health and CMV-seropositive. The rearrangement links TRBV10-2 to TRBJ2-3; D is perhaps TRBD2 (5 bases). The CDR3 reads CANGPSRLDTQYF. The CDR3 DNA reads as TGCGCCAATGGCCCTAGCAGGCTAGATACGCAGTATTTT.